This T cell receptor (beta chain) was identified during a study of T cell responses to AZD1222 COVID-19 vaccine. There are 16 residues in the CDR3. The germline gives CDR1 SEHNR, CDR2 FQNEAQ (reference sequence). V gave up 4 bases and J gave up 5 bases; unmatched junction bases: 9. Sequencing was performed with immunoSEQ multiplex PCR; in TCRdb, only in-frame clones are kept and a portion is missing. The profile shows about 110,000 clones, roughly nine tenths of them singletons. This clone appeared once. The chain employs TRBV7-9 and TRBJ1-5; 9 bases are shared with TRBD1. This clonotype was obtained from an adult in good health. The source material was peripheral blood, sampled on day 0 of AZD1222 vaccination. The chain's CDR3 is CASSSDRGGLDQPQHF. The CDR3 DNA follows: TGTGCCAGCAGCTCGGACAGGGGCGGATTGGATCAGCCCCAGCATTTT.